A selection of T cell receptor beta chains follows, all from one sample in a study of OX40 agonist ivuxolimab in advanced cancers. Libraries were prepared by immunoSEQ multiplex PCR; TCRdb keeps only in-frame clonotypes and omits some of them. Of approximately 13,000 clones detected, roughly 82% appear once; the ten largest clones hold about two fifths. The specimen comprised CD4+ or CD8+ T cells sorted from blood, sampled in a trial of the OX40 agonist ivuxolimab. Receptors were obtained from an adult with an advanced solid tumor such as melanoma, head and neck, liver or kidney cancer. Each CDR3 is given with its conserved first and last residue.

V	J	CDR3
TRBV9	TRBJ2-7	CASSPGGAYEQYF
TRBV29-1	TRBJ1-2	CSCNSFAASAANYGYTF
TRBV5-1	TRBJ1-3	CASSWDTGNTIYF
TRBV12-5	TRBJ2-7	CASAPGHTYEQYF
TRBV7-6	TRBJ2-1	CASSLALREAEQFF
TRBV29-1	TRBJ2-7	CSVGDSSYEQYF
TRBV11-2	TRBJ2-7	CASSSGSYEQYF
TRBV7-9	TRBJ1-1	CASSLARKGLTEAFF
TRBV28	TRBJ2-2	CASSSDQNTGELFF
TRBV7-3	TRBJ2-3	CASSIGTADTQYF
TRBV9	TRBJ1-5	CASSPGGSGNQPQHF
TRBV7-6	TRBJ2-1	CASSFLAGGPDEQFF
TRBV21-1	TRBJ1-1	CASSYMLATHRTEAFF
TRBV4-1	TRBJ2-7	CASSQVAGVFYEQYF
TRBV7-9	TRBJ1-1	CASSPPITNTEAFF